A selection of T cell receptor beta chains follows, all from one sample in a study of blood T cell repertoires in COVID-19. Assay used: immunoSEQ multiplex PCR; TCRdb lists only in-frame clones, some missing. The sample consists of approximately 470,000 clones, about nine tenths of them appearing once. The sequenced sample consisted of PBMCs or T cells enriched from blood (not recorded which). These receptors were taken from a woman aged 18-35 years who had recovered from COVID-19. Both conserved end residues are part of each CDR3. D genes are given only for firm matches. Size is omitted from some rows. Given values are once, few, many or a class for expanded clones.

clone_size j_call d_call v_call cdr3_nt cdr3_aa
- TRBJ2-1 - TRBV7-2 TGTGCCAGCAGCCCAGGATATTACAATGAGCAGTTCTTC CASSPGYYNEQFF
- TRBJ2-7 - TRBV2 TGTGCCAGCAGTGAAAAGGTAGCGGAGCCTAACGAGCAGTACTTC CASSEKVAEPNEQYF
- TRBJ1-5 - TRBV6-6 TGTGCCAGCAGCCCTGACACTAATCAGCCCCAGCATTTT CASSPDTNQPQHF
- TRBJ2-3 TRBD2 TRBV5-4 TGTGCCAGCAGCTTAAGCGGGGGGCGCACAGATACGCAGTATTTT CASSLSGGRTDTQYF
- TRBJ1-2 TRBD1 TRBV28 TGTGCCAGCAGTCCGGACAGGGGCTACGCTAAAGGCTACACCTTC CASSPDRGYAKGYTF
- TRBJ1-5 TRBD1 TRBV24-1 TGTGCCACCAGCAGGACGACAGGGGGGGGCAATCAGCCCCAGCATTTT CATSRTTGGGNQPQHF
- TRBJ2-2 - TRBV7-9 TGTGCCAGCAGCCCGGGGGACACCGGGGAGCTGTTTTTT CASSPGDTGELFF
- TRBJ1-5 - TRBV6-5 TGTGCCACCCCGGGTATTTCCGGCAATCAGCCCCAGCATTTT CATPGISGNQPQHF
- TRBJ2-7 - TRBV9 TGTGCCAGCAGCGTAGGTCCAGGGGCCTTCTACGAGCAGTACTTC CASSVGPGAFYEQYF
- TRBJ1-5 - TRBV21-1 TGTGCCAGCAGCAAGCGGTATAATCAGCCCCAGCATTTT CASSKRYNQPQHF
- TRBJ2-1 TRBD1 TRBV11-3 TGTGCCAGCAGCCCCAGGGGGTACAATGAGCAGTTCTTC CASSPRGYNEQFF
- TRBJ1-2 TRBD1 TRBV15 TGTGCCACCGTCCCAAAGGGGGCTGCTAACTATGGCTACACCTTC CATVPKGAANYGYTF
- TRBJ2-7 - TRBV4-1 TGCGCCAGCAGCCAAGAAGCGTTGACTAGTTCTCTGGGCTCTAGGTTGCGGGTGCAGTACTTC CASSQEALTSSLGSRLRVQYF
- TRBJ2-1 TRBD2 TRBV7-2 TGTGCCAGCAGCTTAGGGACTAGCGGGGTAGAGCAGTTCTTC CASSLGTSGVEQFF
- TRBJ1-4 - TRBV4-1 TGCGCCAGCAGCCAAGTTCCACTTTCAACTAATGAAAAACTGTTTTTT CASSQVPLSTNEKLFF
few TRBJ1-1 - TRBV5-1 TGCGCCAGCAGCCCAGACAGAGAGGCTTCGAGTGAAGCTTTCTTT CASSPDREASSEAFF
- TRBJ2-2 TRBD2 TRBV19 TGTGCCAGTAGTATCCCCTCCCCGGGACTAGCGGGGGGGTTAGAGACCGGGGAGCTGTTTTTT CASSIPSPGLAGGLETGELFF
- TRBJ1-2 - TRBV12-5 TGTGCTAGTGGTGACAATTATGGCTACACCTTC CASGDNYGYTF
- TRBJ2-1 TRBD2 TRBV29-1 TGCAGCGTCTCCGGGGGGGGGAATGAGCAGTTCTTC CSVSGGGNEQFF
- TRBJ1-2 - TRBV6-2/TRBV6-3 TGTGCCAGCAGCCCCGCCCTGGACACTTCCTATGGCTACACCTTC CASSPALDTSYGYTF
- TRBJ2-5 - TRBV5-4 TGTGCCAGCAGCTTCACGGCAGGGGCGGGCGAGACCCAGTACTTC CASSFTAGAGETQYF
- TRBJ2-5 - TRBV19 TGTGCCAGTAGCCCCGCGGGGAGAGGAGGAGAGACCCAGTACTTC CASSPAGRGGETQYF
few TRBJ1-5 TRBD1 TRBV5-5 TGTGCCAGCAGCGCCGGACAGGGCAATCAGCCCCAGCATTTT CASSAGQGNQPQHF
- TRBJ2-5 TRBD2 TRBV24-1 TGTGCCACCAGTGAAAGAGGTAGCGGGGTTGAGACCCAGTACTTC CATSERGSGVETQYF
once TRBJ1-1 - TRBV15 TGTGCCACCAGCAGAGATTTAAGCGGGACTGAAGCTTTCTTT CATSRDLSGTEAFF
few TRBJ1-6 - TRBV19 TGTGCCAGTAGTACCCTCCTATCATCGCCCCTCCACTTT CASSTLLSSPLHF
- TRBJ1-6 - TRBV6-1 TGTGCCAGCAGTGAAGGACAGATAAATTCACCCCTCCACTTT CASSEGQINSPLHF
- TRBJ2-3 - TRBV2 TGTGCCAGCGGGGCGGGGTACTCCGATACGCAGTATTTT CASGAGYSDTQYF
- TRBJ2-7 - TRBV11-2 TGTGCCAGCAGCTTAGCACAGGTGGGGTACGAGCAGTACTTC CASSLAQVGYEQYF
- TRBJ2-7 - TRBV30 TGTGCCACAATGGGGCCATCCTACGAGCAGTACTTC CATMGPSYEQYF
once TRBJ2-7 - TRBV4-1 TGCGCCAGCAGCCCGAATAGTCCCTACTACGAGCAGTACTTC CASSPNSPYYEQYF
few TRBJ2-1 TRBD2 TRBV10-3 TGTGCCATCAGTGGAGCCCCCCCGTTACCAGGGAGCGGGGGTGAGCAGTTCTTC CAISGAPPLPGSGGEQFF
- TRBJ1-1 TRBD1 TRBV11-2 TGTGCCAGCAGCGTCGGGACAGAGAACACTGAAGCTTTCTTT CASSVGTENTEAFF
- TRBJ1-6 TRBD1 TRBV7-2 TGTGCCAGCAGCGGGAAGCACAGGGGATATGATTCACCCCTCCACTTT CASSGKHRGYDSPLHF
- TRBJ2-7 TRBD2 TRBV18 TGTGCCAGCTCACCCATCCCGGGGGGAACCTACGAGCAGTACTTC CASSPIPGGTYEQYF
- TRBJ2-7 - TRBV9 TGTGCCAGCAGCCAGGGGGCAGGGGGGGCCGAGCAGTACTTC CASSQGAGGAEQYF
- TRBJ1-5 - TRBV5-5 TGTGCCAGCAGCTTGAACAGTCTCAGCAATCAGCCCCAGCATTTT CASSLNSLSNQPQHF
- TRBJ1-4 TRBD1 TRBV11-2 TGTGCCAGCAGCTTATTTGGGACAGCTAATGAAAAACTGTTTTTT CASSLFGTANEKLFF
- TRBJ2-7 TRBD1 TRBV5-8 TGTGCCAGCAGCTGGGGACAGGGGCGTACGGACGAGCAGTACTTC CASSWGQGRTDEQYF
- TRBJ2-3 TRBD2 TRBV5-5 TGTGCCAGCAGCCTCGGACTAGCGGGGATCACAGATACGCAGTATTTT CASSLGLAGITDTQYF
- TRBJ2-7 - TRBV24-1 TGTGCCACCAGTGATTTGCAACCGACTGCCTCCTACGAGCAGTACTTC CATSDLQPTASYEQYF
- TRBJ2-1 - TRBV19 TGTGCCAGTAGTAGCCAAGGGAGGAATGAGCAGTTCTTC CASSSQGRNEQFF
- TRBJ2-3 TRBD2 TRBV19 TGTGCCAGTAGTATGGAGCGGGGGGGCCTAAATACGCAGTATTTT CASSMERGGLNTQYF
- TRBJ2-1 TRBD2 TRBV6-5 TGTGCCAGCAGTTACGAGCGGGGCTACAATGAGCAGTTCTTC CASSYERGYNEQFF
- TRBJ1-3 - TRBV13 TGTGCCAGCAGCTTGGGTGGGACACAGTCTGGAAACACCATATATTTT CASSLGGTQSGNTIYF
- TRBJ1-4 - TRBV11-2 TGTGCCAGCAGCTTAAGGCAGGCAGACACTAATGAAAAACTGTTTTTT CASSLRQADTNEKLFF
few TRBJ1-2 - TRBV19 TGTGCCAGTAGGGAAACAGGGAACTATGGCTACACCTTC CASRETGNYGYTF
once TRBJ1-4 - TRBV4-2 TGTGCCAGCAGCCCCCGGGGGGAAAAACTGTTTTTT CASSPRGEKLFF
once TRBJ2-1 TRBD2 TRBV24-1 TGTGCCACCAGTGACCCAGGGACTAGCGGGGGTAATGAGCAGTTCTTC CATSDPGTSGGNEQFF
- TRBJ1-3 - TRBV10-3 TGTGCCGTTGGTCAGGGGAACACCATATATTTT CAVGQGNTIYF
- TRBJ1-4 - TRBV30 TGTGCCTGGAGTGTGGGCGGGGAAAAACTGTTTTTT CAWSVGGEKLFF
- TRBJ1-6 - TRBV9 TGTGCCAGCAGCGTAGACCCAGGGCAAGGATCACCCCTCCACTTT CASSVDPGQGSPLHF
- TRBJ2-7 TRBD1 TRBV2 TGTGCCAGCAGACGGGACAGCCACGAGCAGTACTTC CASRRDSHEQYF
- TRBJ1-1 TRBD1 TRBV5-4 TGTGCCAGCAGCTTGGCCCGGGACAGGGACATGAACACTGAAGCTTTCTTT CASSLARDRDMNTEAFF
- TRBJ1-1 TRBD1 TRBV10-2 TGCGCCAGCAGGGGGACAGGGATGTCTGAAGCTTTCTTT CASRGTGMSEAFF
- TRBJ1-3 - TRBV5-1 TGCGCCAGCAGCTTGACAGGGATAAATGGAAACACCATATATTTT CASSLTGINGNTIYF
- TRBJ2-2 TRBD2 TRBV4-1 TGCGCCAGCAGCCAAGACCCCTGGCTAGCGGGGACCGGGGAGCTGTTTTTT CASSQDPWLAGTGELFF